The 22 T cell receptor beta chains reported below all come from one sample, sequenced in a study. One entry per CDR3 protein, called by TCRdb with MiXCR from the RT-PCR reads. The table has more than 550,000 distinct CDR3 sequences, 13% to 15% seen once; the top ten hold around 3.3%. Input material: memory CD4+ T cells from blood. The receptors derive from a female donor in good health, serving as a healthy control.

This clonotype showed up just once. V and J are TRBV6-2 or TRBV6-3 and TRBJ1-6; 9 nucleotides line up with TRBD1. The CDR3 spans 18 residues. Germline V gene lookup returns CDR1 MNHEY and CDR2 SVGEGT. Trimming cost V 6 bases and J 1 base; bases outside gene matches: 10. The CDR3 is CASRPRDRANSYNSPLHF. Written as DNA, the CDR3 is TGTGCCAGCAGACCCCGGGACAGGGCTAATTCCTATAATTCACCCCTCCACTTT.

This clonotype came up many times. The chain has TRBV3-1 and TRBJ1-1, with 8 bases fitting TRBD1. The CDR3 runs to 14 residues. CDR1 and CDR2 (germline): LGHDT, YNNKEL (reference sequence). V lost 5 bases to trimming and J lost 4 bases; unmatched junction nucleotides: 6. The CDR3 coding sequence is TGTGCCAGCAGCAGGGACAGGCGGCGCACTGAAGCTTTCTTT. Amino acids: CASSRDRRRTEAFF.

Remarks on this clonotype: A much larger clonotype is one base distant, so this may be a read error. CDR3 in amino acids: CSAKKRTVFYEQFF. CDR3 DNA: TGCAGTGCTAAAAAACGGACAGTTTTCTACGAGCAGTTCTTC. The V gene is TRBV20-1, the J gene TRBJ2-1; tentative D call: TRBD1 (6 bases). Looked up from germline, CDR1 is DFQATT and CDR2 is SNEGSKA (reference sequence). V was pared by 4 bases and J by 10 bases, with 20 bases between. There are 14 residues in the CDR3.

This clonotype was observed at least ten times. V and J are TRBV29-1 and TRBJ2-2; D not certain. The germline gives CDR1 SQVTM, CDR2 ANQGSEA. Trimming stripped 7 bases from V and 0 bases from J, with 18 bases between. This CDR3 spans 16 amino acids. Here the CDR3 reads CSARPGAHANTGELFF. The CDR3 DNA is TGCAGCGCTAGGCCAGGAGCGCACGCGAACACCGGGGAGCTGTTTTTT.

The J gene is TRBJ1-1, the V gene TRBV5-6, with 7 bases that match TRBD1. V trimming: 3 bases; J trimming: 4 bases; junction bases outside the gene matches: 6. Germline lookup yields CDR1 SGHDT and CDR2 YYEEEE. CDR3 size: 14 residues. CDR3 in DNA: TGTGCCAGCAGCTGGAACAGGGGAGCCACTGAAGCTTTCTTT. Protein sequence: CASSWNRGATEAFF.

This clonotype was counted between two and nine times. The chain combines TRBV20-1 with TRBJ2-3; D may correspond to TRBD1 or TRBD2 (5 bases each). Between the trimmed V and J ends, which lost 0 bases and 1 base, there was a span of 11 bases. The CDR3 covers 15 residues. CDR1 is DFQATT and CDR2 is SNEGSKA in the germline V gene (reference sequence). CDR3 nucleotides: TGCAGTGCTAGAGATCTTGGGGGAGGCACAGATACGCAGTATTTT. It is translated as CSARDLGGGTDTQYF.

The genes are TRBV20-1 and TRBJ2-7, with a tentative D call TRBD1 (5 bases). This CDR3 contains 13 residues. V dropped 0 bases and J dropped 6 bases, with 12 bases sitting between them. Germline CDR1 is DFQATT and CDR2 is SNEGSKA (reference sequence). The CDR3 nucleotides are TGCAGTGCTAGAGATCCAGGGAATGGCGAGCAGTACTTC. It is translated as CSARDPGNGEQYF.

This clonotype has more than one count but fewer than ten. CDR3 coding DNA: TGTGCCAGCAGCTTCTTAGGACAGGTTGACAATGAGCAGTTCTTC. It yields the protein CASSFLGQVDNEQFF. This chain links TRBV5-5 with TRBJ2-1, with 7 bases that match TRBD1. Germline values: CDR1 SGHKS, CDR2 YYEKEE (reference sequence). V shed 2 bases and J 5 bases; nucleotides not matched to a gene: 7. The CDR3 extends over 15 amino acids.

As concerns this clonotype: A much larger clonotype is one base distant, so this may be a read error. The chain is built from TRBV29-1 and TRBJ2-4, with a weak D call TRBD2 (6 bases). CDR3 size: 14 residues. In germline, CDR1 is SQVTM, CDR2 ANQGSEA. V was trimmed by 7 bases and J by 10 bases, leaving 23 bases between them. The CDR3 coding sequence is TGCAGCGCTCGTAGGGTAGCGGAAGATAGTATTCAGTACTTC. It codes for CSARRVAEDSIQYF.

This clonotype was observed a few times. The CDR3 is CATSRVRTVNLDTQYF. The CDR3 DNA follows: TGTGCCACCAGCAGGGTACGGACAGTGAATCTCGATACGCAGTATTTT. This chain links TRBV15 with TRBJ2-3; possible D gene TRBD1, 6 bases. CDR3 length: 16 amino acids. Trimming shortened V by 3 bases and J by 6 bases, and 19 bases separated the two germline ends. The germline V gene has CDR1 LNHNV and CDR2 YYDKDF (reference sequence).

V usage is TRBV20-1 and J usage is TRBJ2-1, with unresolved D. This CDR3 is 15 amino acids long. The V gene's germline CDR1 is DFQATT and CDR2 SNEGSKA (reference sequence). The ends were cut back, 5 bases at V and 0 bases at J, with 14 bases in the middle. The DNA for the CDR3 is TGCAGTGCTTTCTTAGGTGAGAGCTCCTACAATGAGCAGTTCTTC. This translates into CSAFLGESSYNEQFF.

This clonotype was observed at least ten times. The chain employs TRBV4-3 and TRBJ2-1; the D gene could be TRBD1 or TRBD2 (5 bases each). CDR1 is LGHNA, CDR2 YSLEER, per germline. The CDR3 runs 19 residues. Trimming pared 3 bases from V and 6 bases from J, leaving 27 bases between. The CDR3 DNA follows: TGCGCCAGCAGCCAGTCCCCTGTTGGGACGGCGGATTCGGGCAATGAGCAGTTCTTC. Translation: CASSQSPVGTADSGNEQFF.

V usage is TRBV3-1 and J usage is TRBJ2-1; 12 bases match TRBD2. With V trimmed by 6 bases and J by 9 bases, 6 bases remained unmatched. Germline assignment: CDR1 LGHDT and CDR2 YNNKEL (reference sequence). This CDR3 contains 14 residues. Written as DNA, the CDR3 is TGTGCCAGCAGAAGACTAGCGGGAGACGTTGAGCAGTTCTTC. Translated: CASRRLAGDVEQFF.

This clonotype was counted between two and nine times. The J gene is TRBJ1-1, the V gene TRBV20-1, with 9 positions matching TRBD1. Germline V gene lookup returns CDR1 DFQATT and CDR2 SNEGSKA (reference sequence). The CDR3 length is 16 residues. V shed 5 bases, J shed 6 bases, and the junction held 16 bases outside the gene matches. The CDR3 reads CSAGPGTGNGLSEAFF. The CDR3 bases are TGCAGTGCTGGACCCGGGACAGGGAATGGATTGTCTGAAGCTTTCTTT.

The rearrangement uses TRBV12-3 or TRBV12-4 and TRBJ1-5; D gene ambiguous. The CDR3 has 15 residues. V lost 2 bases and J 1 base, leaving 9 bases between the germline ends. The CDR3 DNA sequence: TGTGCCAGCAGTTTAATGGGGTTGAGCAATCAGCCCCAGCATTTT. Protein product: CASSLMGLSNQPQHF.

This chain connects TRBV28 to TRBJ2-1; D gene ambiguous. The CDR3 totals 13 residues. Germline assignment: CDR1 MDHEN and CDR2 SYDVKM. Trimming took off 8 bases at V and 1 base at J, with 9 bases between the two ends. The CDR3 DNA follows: TGTGCCAGCCAGGACCAGTCCTACAATGAGCAGTTCTTC. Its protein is CASQDQSYNEQFF.

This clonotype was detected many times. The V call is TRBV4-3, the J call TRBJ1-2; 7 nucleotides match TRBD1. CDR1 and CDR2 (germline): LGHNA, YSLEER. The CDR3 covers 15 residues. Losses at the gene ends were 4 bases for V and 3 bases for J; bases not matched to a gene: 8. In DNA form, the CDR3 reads TGCGCCAGCAGCCTAAACCTTGGACAGGACTATGGCTACACCTTC. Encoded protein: CASSLNLGQDYGYTF.

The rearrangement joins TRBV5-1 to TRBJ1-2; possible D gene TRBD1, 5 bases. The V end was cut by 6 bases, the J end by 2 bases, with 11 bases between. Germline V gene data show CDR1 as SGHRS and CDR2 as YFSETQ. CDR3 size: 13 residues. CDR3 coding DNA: TGCGCCAGCACCTCGGGACGGAACTATGGCTACACCTTC. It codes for CASTSGRNYGYTF.

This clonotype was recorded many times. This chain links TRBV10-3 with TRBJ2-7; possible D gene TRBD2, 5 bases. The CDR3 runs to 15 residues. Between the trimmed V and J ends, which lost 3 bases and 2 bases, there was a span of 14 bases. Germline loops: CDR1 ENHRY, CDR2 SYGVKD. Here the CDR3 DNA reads TGTGCCATCAGTGAACTTAGCGTAGGAGCCTACGAGCAGTACTTC. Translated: CAISELSVGAYEQYF.

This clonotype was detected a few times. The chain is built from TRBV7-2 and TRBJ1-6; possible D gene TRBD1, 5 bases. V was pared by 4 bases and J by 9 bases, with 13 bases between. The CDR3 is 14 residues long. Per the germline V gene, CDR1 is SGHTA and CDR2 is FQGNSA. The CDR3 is CASSSGGGGSPLHF. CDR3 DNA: TGTGCCAGCAGCTCGGGAGGTGGGGGTTCACCCCTCCACTTT.

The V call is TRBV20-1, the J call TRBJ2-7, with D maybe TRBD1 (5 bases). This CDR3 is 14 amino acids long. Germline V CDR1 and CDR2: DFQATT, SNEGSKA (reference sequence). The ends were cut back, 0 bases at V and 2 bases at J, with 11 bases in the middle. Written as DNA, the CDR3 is TGCAGTGCTAGAGAGATGGGCAGGGCCTACGAGCAGTACTTC. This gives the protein CSAREMGRAYEQYF.

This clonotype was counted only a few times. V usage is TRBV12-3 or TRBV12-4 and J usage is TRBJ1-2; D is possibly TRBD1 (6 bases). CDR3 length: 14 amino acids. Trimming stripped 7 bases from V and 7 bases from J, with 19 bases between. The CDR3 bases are TGTGCCAGCACCCGATCTGCGACAGGTTCTGGCTACACCTTC. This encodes CASTRSATGSGYTF.